These T cell receptor beta chains were read from a single sample in a study of T cell responses to AZD1222 COVID-19 vaccine. Assay: immunoSEQ multiplex PCR; the TCRdb copy retains only in-frame clones and omits some. Of 95,000 to 150,000 clones listed, around nine tenths were seen once; the top ten hold around 1.7%. The specimen was peripheral blood, collected on day 0 of AZD1222 vaccination. These receptors were obtained from an adult in good health. CDR3s leave out the opening cysteine and the closing phenylalanine or tryptophan. D genes are given only for firm matches.

TRBV9,TRBJ1-5,.,ASSPDGTSGQPQH
TRBV5-4,TRBJ2-3,TRBD2,ASSLGGSGGTQY
TRBV7-3,TRBJ2-1,TRBD1,ASSFQGAPYNEQF
TRBV5-8,TRBJ1-1,.,ASSIQVTEAF
TRBV12-3/TRBV12-4,TRBJ1-1,.,ASSYTANTEAF
TRBV11-2,TRBJ1-1,.,ASTRGWAEAF
TRBV19,TRBJ1-2,.,ASSTYGTIGYT
TRBV5-1,TRBJ1-2,.,ASSLGRGQNYGYT
TRBV20-1,TRBJ2-1,TRBD2,SASQAGGPGFLSGQF
TRBV4-2,TRBJ2-5,.,ASSQDGGLETQY
TRBV3-1/TRBV3-2,TRBJ1-6,TRBD1,ASSRGTDNSPLH
TRBV5-4,TRBJ2-3,.,ASSLETGRGTQY
TRBV2,TRBJ1-6,.,ASREDTGSPLH
TRBV6-2/TRBV6-3,TRBJ2-1,.,ASSYSKGGIDNEQF
TRBV11-1,TRBJ2-1,TRBD2,ASSPHVGGEQF
TRBV6-5,TRBJ1-3,.,ASSYSKTGAGNTIY
TRBV2,TRBJ1-5,.,ASSEASGSNQPQH
TRBV18,TRBJ2-3,.,ASSATTQGTGTDTQY
TRBV5-1,TRBJ2-1,.,ASSLSNGGLGEQF